Listed below are T cell receptor beta chains from one sample, sequenced in a study of blood T cell repertoires in COVID-19. Measured with immunoSEQ multiplex PCR; TCRdb has only the in-frame clones, and not every one. In the table there are about 320,000 clones, approximately 85% of which are singletons. Input material: peripheral blood. The receptor set was obtained from a human donor in a cohort sampled during active COVID-19. CDR3s include the opening cysteine and the closing phenylalanine or tryptophan. Fields, in order: D gene, clone size, CDR3 length, J gene, V gene, CDR3 DNA, CDR3 protein. The D gene is left open where the match is weak. The size of a clone is reported for some rows only, either as once, few or many, or as a class for expanded clones.

TRBD1 | NA | 23 | TRBJ2-6 | TRBV4-2 | TGTGCCAGCAGCCAAGATTTTTGGCCCCGCCGGGACAGGGATCGCCCTGGGGCCAACGTCCTGACTTTC | CASSQDFWPRRDRDRPGANVLTF
TRBD1 | NA | 12 | TRBJ1-1 | TRBV12-3/TRBV12-4 | TGTGCCAGCAGTGACAGGGACTCTGAAGCTTTCTTT | CASSDRDSEAFF
TRBD1 | NA | 16 | TRBJ1-4 | TRBV4-1 | TGCGCCAGCAGCGAATCCCCAGGGGGGTCAGGGGAAAAACTGTTTTTT | CASSESPGGSGEKLFF
NA | NA | 14 | TRBJ2-7 | TRBV5-6 | TGTGCCAGCAGCTTGGTTGACAGGAGCTACGAGCAGTACTTC | CASSLVDRSYEQYF
NA | NA | 19 | TRBJ1-2 | TRBV12-5 | TGTGCTAGTGGCCGAGAACCCAAGAACCGGGGGAATGGAAGACATGGCTACACCTTC | CASGREPKNRGNGRHGYTF
NA | NA | 15 | TRBJ2-2 | TRBV30 | TGTGCCTGGAGACGCCCGGGGGGCCGGCCCGGGGAGCTGTTTTTT | CAWRRPGGRPGELFF
TRBD1 | once | 13 | TRBJ1-2 | TRBV29-1 | TGCAGCGTTGGTCGGGACAGGGCTTCCGGCTACACCTTC | CSVGRDRASGYTF
TRBD1 | many | 13 | TRBJ1-2 | TRBV29-1 | TGCAGCGTTGCGCGGACAGGCAACTATGGCTACACCTTC | CSVARTGNYGYTF
NA | NA | 13 | TRBJ1-4 | TRBV12-3/TRBV12-4 | TGTGCCAGCAGTTTCGGAGGGATTGAAAAACTGTTTTTT | CASSFGGIEKLFF
NA | NA | 14 | TRBJ2-2 | TRBV6-5 | TGTGCCAGCAAGGGGGGGCGATTGACCGGGGAGCTGTTTTTT | CASKGGRLTGELFF
TRBD2 | NA | 18 | TRBJ2-5 | TRBV3-1/TRBV3-2 | TGTGCCAGCAGCGACAAGGCCAACTTGCGGGGGGGCTGGGGGACCCAGTACTTC | CASSDKANLRGGWGTQYF
TRBD1 | NA | 17 | TRBJ1-2 | TRBV7-2 | TGTGCCAGCACCTTAGGGGCCGCCGGACAGGGGATCTATGGCTACACCTTC | CASTLGAAGQGIYGYTF
NA | NA | 14 | TRBJ2-1 | TRBV5-1 | TGCGCCAGCAGCTTGGCGGAGGGAATCAATGAGCAGTTCTTC | CASSLAEGINEQFF
NA | NA | 15 | TRBJ1-1 | TRBV6-1 | TGTGCCAGCAGTGAATCGGGGGGTCGGCGCACTGAAGCTTTCTTT | CASSESGGRRTEAFF
NA | many | 17 | TRBJ1-5 | TRBV28 | TGTGCCAGCACCCAAGGGGGACTACTCGATAGCAATCAGCCCCAGCATTTT | CASTQGGLLDSNQPQHF
NA | NA | 13 | TRBJ1-3 | TRBV15 | TGTGCCACCAGCAGAGATCTCGGAAACACCATATATTTT | CATSRDLGNTIYF
TRBD1 | NA | 15 | TRBJ2-7 | TRBV5-1 | TGCGCCAGCAGCTTGAGAGGACAGGGGGCTGACGAGCAGTACTTC | CASSLRGQGADEQYF
NA | NA | 14 | TRBJ1-5 | TRBV9 | TGTGCCAGCAGCGGATCAGGAAATCATCAGCCCCAGCATTTT | CASSGSGNHQPQHF
NA | NA | 14 | TRBJ1-1 | TRBV6-5 | TGTGCCAGCAGTTACGTTTCGGCCGGGACTGAAGCTTTCTTT | CASSYVSAGTEAFF
NA | NA | 15 | TRBJ1-3 | TRBV7-5 | TGTGTCAGAAGCTTAACAGGCAACTCTGGAAACACCATATATTTT | CVRSLTGNSGNTIYF
NA | NA | 14 | TRBJ1-4 | TRBV27 | TGTGCCAGCAGTTTATTCGGGGGGGGAGAAAAACTGTTTTTT | CASSLFGGGEKLFF
NA | NA | 13 | TRBJ2-4 | TRBV6-5 | TGTGCCAGCAGACCGGGACAAAAAAACATTCAGTACTTC | CASRPGQKNIQYF
TRBD2 | NA | 16 | TRBJ2-1 | TRBV5-4 | TGTGCCAGCAGCCGGGGGCTAGCGGGTGGGTACAATGAGCAGTTCTTC | CASSRGLAGGYNEQFF
NA | few | 16 | TRBJ1-2 | TRBV19 | TGTGCCAGTAGTATTTCGCAGGGCCTAGCTAACTATGGCTACACCTTC | CASSISQGLANYGYTF
TRBD1 | NA | 15 | TRBJ1-1 | TRBV6-1 | TGTGCCAGCAGTGACAAAAACAGGGGCGACACTGAAGCTTTCTTT | CASSDKNRGDTEAFF
TRBD1 | NA | 15 | TRBJ2-7 | TRBV28 | TGTGCCAGCACTGCCGACAGGGAAAGGTCCTACGAGCAGTACTTC | CASTADRERSYEQYF
TRBD1 | few | 14 | TRBJ1-4 | TRBV2 | TGTGCCAGCAGTGAGGACAGGGGTAATGAAAAACTGTTTTTT | CASSEDRGNEKLFF
TRBD1 | NA | 11 | TRBJ1-4 | TRBV10-2 | TGCGCCACAGGACAGGCAGAAAAACTGTTTTTT | CATGQAEKLFF